This passage covers 22 T cell receptor beta chains from one sample sequenced in a study of T cell repertoires in cytomegalovirus infection. For these TCRs, the target antigens are not known. TCRdb re-called the reads with MiXCR, one entry per CDR3 protein. The sample shows 830,000 or so distinct CDR3 sequences, less than 35% of them seen only once. Sequencing used cultured CD8+ T cells from PBMCs, obtained from culture after CMV antigen stimulation. The receptors shown here come from a human donor in good health (CMV status not recorded). Some clones in this sample may be carry-over from other donors' samples.

The V gene is TRBV27, the J gene TRBJ2-5, with D perhaps TRBD1 (7 bases). This CDR3 is built from 15 residues. Trimming took off 1 base at V and 4 bases at J, with 13 bases between the two ends. From germline, CDR1 is MNHEY and CDR2 SMNVEV (reference sequence). The DNA for the CDR3 is TGTGCCAGCAGTTTATTCGCGGGACAGAGAGAGACCCAGTACTTC. This gives the protein CASSLFAGQRETQYF.

This clonotype was seen many times. The chain uses TRBV4-1 and TRBJ1-1; a weak D match, TRBD1 (5 bases). Germline CDR1 and CDR2: MGHRA and YSYEKL. Trimming removed 2 bases from V and 0 bases from J, with 10 bases in between. This CDR3 has 15 amino acids. This CDR3 is CASSQWDGLNTEAFF. The DNA for the CDR3 is TGCGCCAGCAGCCAATGGGACGGCTTGAACACTGAAGCTTTCTTT.

The sample holds many counts of this clonotype. This rearrangement joins TRBV7-2 to TRBJ2-1; 9 nucleotides line up with TRBD1. The CDR3 contains 15 residues. J gave up 8 bases and V 5 bases, and 10 bases lay outside the gene matches. Germline V CDR1 and CDR2: SGHTA, FQGNSA. The CDR3 spells CASSAPGQGGHEQFF. In nucleotides, the CDR3 is TGTGCCAGCAGCGCCCCGGGACAGGGAGGGCATGAGCAGTTCTTC.

The V gene is TRBV7-9, the J gene TRBJ1-1, with TRBD1 as a possible D gene (6 bases). V lost 0 bases and J 5 bases, leaving 10 bases between the germline ends. Per the germline V gene, CDR1 is SEHNR and CDR2 is FQNEAQ (reference sequence). This CDR3 is built from 14 residues. In nucleotides, the CDR3 is TGTGCCAGCAGCTTAGCGGCGGGGGCGACTGAAGCTTTCTTT. This codes for CASSLAAGATEAFF.

The chain has TRBV7-9 and TRBJ1-1; a possible D gene is TRBD1 (6 bases). The length of the CDR3 is 14 residues. CDR1 is SEHNR and CDR2 is FQNEAQ in the germline V gene (reference sequence). With 5 bases removed from V and 3 bases from J, the gap between germline ends came to 13 bases. This CDR3 is CASSQTSGDTEAFF. CDR3 bases: TGTGCCAGCAGCCAAACCTCAGGGGACACTGAAGCTTTCTTT.

The rearrangement links TRBV6-6 to TRBJ1-4, with D possibly being TRBD1 (5 bases). The V gene lost 6 bases and the J gene lost 10 bases, with 12 bases spanning the gap. CDR3 size: 12 residues. Per the germline V gene, CDR1 is MNHNY and CDR2 is SVGAGI (reference sequence). CDR3 loop: CASRQGRGKLFF. In DNA, the CDR3 is TGTGCCAGCAGGCAGGGTCGCGGAAAACTGTTTTTT.

J is TRBJ2-5 and V is TRBV7-6; possible D gene TRBD2, 6 bases. Germline V gene lookup returns CDR1 SGHVS and CDR2 FNYEAQ. The CDR3 runs to 14 residues. The ends were cut back, 7 bases at V and 2 bases at J, with 14 bases in the middle. The CDR3 is CASIRDGGQETQYF. The CDR3, as DNA: TGTGCCAGCATCAGGGACGGGGGACAAGAGACCCAGTACTTC.

This chain uses TRBV7-9 with TRBJ2-2; TRBD2 aligns across 7 bases. Germline CDR1 and CDR2: SEHNR and FQNEAQ (reference sequence). The CDR3 sequence is 14 residues long. With 1 base clipped from V and 6 bases from J, the junction kept 2 bases outside the gene matches. The CDR3 is CASSLDLAAGELFF. The CDR3 DNA is TGTGCCAGCAGCTTAGATCTAGCGGCCGGGGAGCTGTTTTTT.

The chain is built from TRBV6-2 or TRBV6-3 and TRBJ2-2, with D perhaps TRBD1 (6 bases). This CDR3 has 20 amino acids. Per germline, CDR1 MNHEY and CDR2 SVGEGT. V lost 5 bases and J 2 bases, leaving 27 bases between the germline ends. The CDR3: CASSAVLGAGAPSNTGELFF. As DNA, the CDR3 is TGTGCCAGCAGTGCGGTTTTGGGGGCAGGCGCCCCTTCAAACACCGGGGAGCTGTTTTTT.

At least ten counts were recorded for this clonotype. The chain has TRBV7-6 and TRBJ1-1, with unresolved D. Trimming shortened V by 2 bases and J by 8 bases, and 15 bases separated the two germline ends. The length of the CDR3 is 14 residues. The germline V gene encodes CDR1 SGHVS and CDR2 FNYEAQ. As DNA, the CDR3 is TGTGCCAGCAGCTTACCCTTAAAAACCAGGGAAGCTTTCTTT. Protein product: CASSLPLKTREAFF.

In regard to this clonotype: The junction does not match germline at one end; this may be a read error. This chain connects TRBV5-3 to TRBJ1-1, with D possibly matching TRBD1 (5 bases). TRBV5-3 is an ORF, and what it does is uncertain. CDR3 length: 13 amino acids. CDR3 nucleotide sequence: TGTGCCAGCAGCTTGATAGAAGGGGAGGAAGCTTTCTTT. It encodes CASSLIEGEEAFF.

This clonotype was counted a few times. The chain links TRBV4-2 to TRBJ2-7; D might be TRBD2 (6 bases). Germline-derived CDR1 and CDR2 are LGHNA and YNFKEQ. The CDR3 has 14 amino acids. V lost 0 bases, J lost 6 bases, and 12 bases lay in between. The CDR3 nucleotides read TGTGCCAGCAGCCAAGAAAGCGGGCTACTCGAGCAGTACGTC. It yields the protein CASSQESGLLEQYV.

V gene TRBV7-2 combines with J gene TRBJ2-1, with D tentatively TRBD1 (6 bases). With 0 bases removed from V and 7 bases from J, the gap between germline ends came to 10 bases. The CDR3 is 14 residues long. The germline V gene has CDR1 SGHTA and CDR2 FQGNSA. The CDR3: CASSLALGGNEQFF. CDR3 sequence (DNA): TGTGCCAGCAGCTTAGCGCTAGGGGGTAATGAGCAGTTCTTC.

This clonotype has just a few counts. The chain recombines TRBV12-3 or TRBV12-4 with TRBJ1-2, with D possibly being TRBD1 (5 bases). Trimming shortened V by 6 bases and J by 2 bases, and 10 bases separated the two germline ends. The CDR3 totals 13 residues. For the CDR3, the DNA is TGTGCCAGCAGCCCACAGGTCAACTATGGCTACACCTTC. Translation: CASSPQVNYGYTF.

The V gene is TRBV19, the J gene TRBJ2-5; weak D call: TRBD1 (6 bases). The CDR3 has 14 amino acids. Germline loops: CDR1 LNHDA, CDR2 SQIVND (reference sequence). The V end was cut by 4 bases, the J end by 2 bases, with 11 bases between. In DNA, the CDR3 is TGTGCCAGTAGTAAGGGGGAATTACAAGAGACCCAGTACTTC. It encodes CASSKGELQETQYF.

The V gene is TRBV6-1, the J gene TRBJ1-5; 11 bases are a match to TRBD1. CDR3 length: 17 residues. Germline trimming cut 5 bases from V and 5 bases from J; bases unmatched to any gene: 11. Germline CDR1 reads MNHNS; CDR2 reads SASEGT. CDR3 residues: CASSFGPGQGVDQPQHF. The CDR3 nucleotides are TGTGCCAGCAGTTTCGGGCCGGGACAGGGGGTCGATCAGCCCCAGCATTTT.

In its sample, this clonotype was seen many times. V and J are TRBV12-3 or TRBV12-4 and TRBJ2-7; D is unresolved. V gave up 6 bases and J gave up 4 bases, with 13 bases separating them. The CDR3 is 13 amino acids. Here the CDR3 DNA reads TGTGCCAGCAGCCCTCTCGGAAATTACGAGCAGTACTTC. It translates to CASSPLGNYEQYF.

The rearrangement links TRBV7-2 to TRBJ2-3; 9 nucleotides align to TRBD2. Germline V gene lookup returns CDR1 SGHTA and CDR2 FQGNSA. V dropped 10 bases and J dropped 4; count of bases not matched to a gene: 9. This CDR3 is 14 amino acids long. The CDR3 protein is CATAAGGPPDTQYF. In DNA, the CDR3 is TGTGCCACCGCTGCGGGGGGGCCCCCAGATACGCAGTATTTT. Using reference TRBV7-2 and TRBJ2-3 for the parts outside the CDR3, the full variable domain is GAGVSQSPSNKVTEKGKDVELRCDPISGHTALYWYRQSLGQGLEFLIYFQGNSAPDKSGLPSDRFSAERTGGSVSTLTIQRTQQEDSAVYLCATAAGGPPDTQYFGPGTRLTVL.

This clonotype has more than one count but fewer than ten. V and J are TRBV6-2 or TRBV6-3 and TRBJ2-7; D not certain. Germline V gene sequence: CDR1 MNHEY, CDR2 SVGEGT. The CDR3 length is 15 residues. V lost 0 bases and J 3 bases, leaving 12 bases between the germline ends. The DNA of the CDR3 is TGTGCCAGCAGTTACTCCCTCCCCCGAATCTACGAGCAGTACGTC. This gives the protein CASSYSLPRIYEQYV.

The chain employs TRBV4-1 and TRBJ1-2; D is perhaps TRBD1 (5 bases). V was clipped by 2 bases and J by 2 bases, with 9 bases between them. This CDR3 is 14 amino acids long. CDR1 is MGHRA and CDR2 is YSYEKL in the germline V gene. The CDR3 here is CASSQLGDNYGYTF. The CDR3 DNA reads as TGCGCCAGCAGCCAATTAGGGGACAACTATGGCTACACCTTC.

This clonotype was counted between two and nine times. The chain recombines TRBV6-2 or TRBV6-3 with TRBJ1-5; 9 bases are a match to TRBD1. V lost 6 bases and J lost 5; bases outside the gene matches: 5. CDR3 size: 14 residues. The V gene's germline CDR1 is MNHEY and CDR2 SVGEGT. CDR3 in amino acids: CASSGTGWDQPQHF. CDR3 coding DNA: TGTGCCAGCAGCGGGACAGGGTGGGATCAGCCCCAGCATTTT.

The sample holds many counts of this clonotype. The rearrangement uses TRBV6-5 and TRBJ2-1; TRBD1 matches at 11 bases. The CDR3 is made up of 15 amino acids. V was pared by 2 bases and J by 6 bases, with 3 bases of the junction left unmatched. Germline CDR1 is MNHEY and CDR2 is SVGAGI. This CDR3 is CASSYGQGALNEQFF. The CDR3 coding sequence is TGTGCCAGCAGTTACGGACAGGGGGCTCTCAATGAGCAGTTCTTC.